Listed below are T cell receptor beta chains from one sample, sequenced in a study of glioma-infiltrating T cells after dendritic cell vaccination. TCRdb's table, derived via immunoSEQ multiplex PCR, lists solely in-frame clones and lacks some. The profile shows 72,000 or so clones, around nine tenths of them singletons. This specimen consisted of blood, obtained after dendritic cell vaccination. The source of these receptors is a human donor with glioblastoma. CDR3s include the opening cysteine and the closing phenylalanine or tryptophan. A D gene is named only where the DNA matches it firmly. Clone size is stated in some rows and not others, as once, few, many or a class when expanded.

v_gene	j_gene	d_gene	abundance	CDR3aa	CDR3nt
TRBV11-2	TRBJ2-1	-	once	CASSLLEGNEQFF	TGTGCCAGCAGCTTATTAGAGGGTAATGAGCAGTTCTTC
TRBV5-1	TRBJ2-3	-	-	CASSFSLMSAVSDTQYF	TGCGCCAGCAGCTTTTCCCTGATGTCAGCGGTATCGGATACGCAGTATTTT
TRBV10-1	TRBJ1-2	TRBD1	-	CASSESLGDRGLRGYTF	TGCGCCAGCAGTGAGTCGTTAGGCGACAGGGGGCTTCGGGGCTACACCTTC
TRBV18	TRBJ1-2	TRBD1	-	CASSGYTGGYGYTF	TGTGCCAGCTCAGGATACACAGGGGGCTATGGCTACACCTTC
TRBV6-5	TRBJ2-7	-	-	CASSYSAGGEQYF	TGTGCCAGCAGTTACTCGGCAGGAGGCGAGCAGTACTTC
TRBV6-6	TRBJ2-5	TRBD2	-	CASESGGGAIPETQYF	TGTGCCAGCGAGTCCGGCGGGGGGGCCATCCCAGAGACCCAGTACTTC
TRBV4-1	TRBJ2-7	TRBD2	-	CASSQDWGGIMFEQYF	TGCGCCAGCAGCCAAGATTGGGGGGGAATTATGTTCGAGCAGTACTTC
TRBV18	TRBJ1-5	-	-	CASSPGRDQPQHF	TGTGCCAGCTCACCAGGGAGGGATCAGCCCCAGCATTTT
TRBV7-2	TRBJ2-2	TRBD1	-	CASSQKGTVNTGELFF	TGTGCCAGCAGCCAAAAAGGGACAGTGAACACCGGGGAGCTGTTTTTT
TRBV7-9	TRBJ1-2	-	once	CASSARGGYGYTF	TGTGCCAGCAGTGCCAGGGGCGGGTATGGCTACACCTTC
TRBV30	TRBJ1-2	-	-	CAWEAYVPQANYGYTF	TGTGCCTGGGAAGCGTACGTGCCCCAAGCTAACTATGGCTACACCTTC
TRBV21-1	TRBJ2-7	-	-	CASLRTGDDEQYF	TGTGCCAGCCTCCGGACAGGGGATGACGAGCAGTACTTC
TRBV18	TRBJ2-2	TRBD2	-	CASSPGTSGVNTGELFF	TGTGCCAGCTCACCGGGGACTAGCGGAGTAAACACCGGGGAGCTGTTTTTT
TRBV18	TRBJ2-7	-	-	CASSPQTGAYEQYF	TGTGCCAGCTCACCTCAGACAGGCGCCTACGAGCAGTACTTC
TRBV28	TRBJ2-7	-	-	CASRSLGRSSYEQYF	TGTGCCAGCAGATCCCTGGGGAGGAGCTCCTACGAGCAGTACTTC
TRBV5-1	TRBJ2-3	-	once	CASSLASYTLDTQYF	TGCGCCAGCAGTCTTGCTAGCTATACGCTGGATACGCAGTATTTT
TRBV7-2	TRBJ2-5	TRBD2	-	CASTPSGIQETQYF	TGTGCCAGCACCCCTAGCGGAATACAAGAGACCCAGTACTTC
TRBV5-1	TRBJ2-1	TRBD2	-	CASSLAGLDNEQFF	TGCGCCAGCAGCTTGGCGGGACTAGACAATGAGCAGTTCTTC
TRBV7-8	TRBJ1-5	-	once	CASSLVGGNPNQPQHF	TGTGCCAGCAGCTTAGTCGGAGGGAACCCCAATCAGCCCCAGCATTTT
TRBV10-1	TRBJ1-1	-	-	CASSEYSGETEAFF	TGCGCCAGCAGTGAGTATTCAGGGGAGACTGAAGCTTTCTTT
TRBV19	TRBJ2-2	-	-	CASRWDFGSGELFF	TGTGCCAGTCGTTGGGACTTTGGAAGCGGGGAGCTGTTTTTT
TRBV19	TRBJ2-1	TRBD2	-	CASRGGDRRDNEQFF	TGTGCCAGTAGGGGGGGGGACCGAAGAGACAATGAGCAGTTCTTC
TRBV6-5	TRBJ1-5	TRBD1	-	CASSLQGDQPQHF	TGTGCCAGCAGTTTACAGGGGGATCAGCCCCAGCATTTT
TRBV6-5	TRBJ2-7	-	-	CASSSDGSSDEQYF	TGTGCCAGCAGTTCAGACGGGAGCTCCGACGAGCAGTACTTC
TRBV7-9	TRBJ2-1	TRBD2	-	CASSSWTSGAYNEQFF	TGTGCCAGCAGCTCCTGGACTAGCGGGGCGTACAATGAGCAGTTCTTC
TRBV7-2	TRBJ2-3	-	-	CASNNRGGDTQYF	TGTGCCAGCAACAATAGGGGTGGAGATACGCAGTATTTT
TRBV9	TRBJ1-6	-	few	CASSPQDSFYNSPLHF	TGTGCCAGCAGCCCACAGGACAGCTTCTATAATTCACCCCTCCACTTT
TRBV5-6	TRBJ1-2	TRBD1	-	CASSFGQGYGYTF	TGTGCCAGCAGCTTCGGACAGGGATATGGCTACACCTTC
TRBV6-1	TRBJ2-1	TRBD2	-	CASSELSGGAGEQFF	TGTGCCAGCAGTGAGCTTAGCGGGGGGGCCGGTGAGCAGTTCTTC
TRBV19	TRBJ1-5	-	-	CASSIVGEYNQPQHF	TGTGCCAGTAGTATAGTAGGAGAATACAATCAGCCCCAGCATTTT
TRBV9	TRBJ1-5	TRBD1	-	CASSVGQGANQPQHF	TGTGCCAGCAGCGTAGGGCAGGGGGCCAATCAGCCCCAGCATTTT
TRBV7-9	TRBJ1-2	-	-	CASSLAGRRDYGYTF	TGTGCCAGCAGCCTAGCTGGGAGACGGGACTATGGCTACACCTTC
TRBV18	TRBJ2-1	TRBD2	once	CASTYTGTSGVNNEQFF	TGTGCCAGCACCTACACCGGGACTAGCGGTGTTAACAATGAGCAGTTCTTC
TRBV7-3	TRBJ2-7	-	-	CASSLMSSSYEQYF	TGTGCCAGCAGCTTAATGTCCAGTTCCTACGAGCAGTACTTC
TRBV30	TRBJ1-6	-	once	CAWSVGTEGSPLHF	TGTGCCTGGAGTGTAGGGACTGAGGGATCACCCCTCCACTTT
TRBV19	TRBJ2-2	TRBD2	-	CASSIVPAGGPDTGELFF	TGTGCCAGTAGTATAGTGCCAGCGGGAGGGCCAGACACCGGGGAGCTGTTTTTT
TRBV10-3	TRBJ1-1	-	-	CAISASLGIGRDGTEAFF	TGTGCCATCAGTGCTTCGCTGGGGATAGGGAGGGATGGGACTGAAGCTTTCTTT
TRBV5-1	TRBJ2-3	-	-	CASMSLNTDTQYF	TGCGCCAGCATGAGCCTTAACACAGATACGCAGTATTTT
TRBV29-1	TRBJ2-7	TRBD2	-	CSAQLAGTYEQYF	TGCAGCGCCCAACTAGCGGGAACCTACGAGCAGTACTTC
TRBV6-5	TRBJ2-5	TRBD2	-	CASSPLAGNQETQYF	TGTGCCAGCAGCCCACTAGCGGGGAACCAAGAGACCCAGTACTTC